The 21 T cell receptor beta chains below were found in one sample sequenced in a study of blood T cells in healthy people across ages. A second PCR of 7 to 11 cycles used a sample-barcoded 5' primer and a J-beta primer mix. TCRdb analysed the 5' RACE reads with MiXCR anew, one entry per CDR3 protein. The sample gives 1.5 million to 2 million distinct CDR3 sequences, approximately 28% of which show up once; 7.7% is in the top ten. The source material was blood. These receptors all stem from a young woman in good health.

The chain combines TRBV28 with TRBJ2-7; D unresolved. Germline lookup yields CDR1 MDHEN and CDR2 SYDVKM. V lost 4 bases to trimming and J lost 6 bases, with 13 bases between them. The CDR3 totals 13 residues. The DNA of the CDR3 is TGTGCCAGCAGTTCCGGGCCTACCCCCGAGCAGTACTTC. Protein: CASSSGPTPEQYF.

This clonotype was recorded at least ten times. This sequence joins TRBV5-1 and TRBJ1-5; D is uncertain. V dropped 0 bases and J dropped 4 bases, with 5 bases sitting between them. CDR1 is SGHRS, CDR2 YFSETQ, per germline. The CDR3 length is 13 residues. The CDR3 DNA reads TGCGCCAGCAGCTTGGATGTGAATCAGCCCCAGCATTTT. It encodes CASSLDVNQPQHF. The variable domain in full, completed from reference TRBV5-1 and TRBJ1-5, reads KAGVTQTPRYLIKTRGQQVTLSCSPISGHRSVSWYQQTPGQGLQFLFEYFSETQRNKGNFPGRFSGRQFSNSRSEMNVSTLELGDSALYLCASSLDVNQPQHFGDGTRLSIL.

This clonotype has more than one count but fewer than ten. The V and J genes are TRBV28 and TRBJ1-2; tentative D call: TRBD1 (6 bases). The germline gives CDR1 MDHEN, CDR2 SYDVKM. The V gene lost 7 bases and the J gene lost 0 bases, with 15 bases spanning the gap. The CDR3 has 15 residues. CDR3 in amino acids: CASTPGHLANYGYTF. The CDR3 DNA is TGTGCCAGCACCCCGGGACATTTAGCTAACTATGGCTACACCTTC.

The rearrangement joins TRBV6-6 to TRBJ2-5; TRBD1 matches at 10 bases. V shed 5 bases, J shed 11 bases, and the junction held 11 bases outside the gene matches. Germline V gene lookup returns CDR1 MNHNY and CDR2 SVGAGI (reference sequence). The CDR3 has 14 amino acids. CDR3: CASSNPDRGGEQYF. CDR3 nucleotide sequence: TGTGCCAGCAGTAACCCGGACAGGGGGGGAGAGCAGTACTTC.

The chain links TRBV24-1 to TRBJ1-4; D ambiguous. V lost 3 bases and J 0 bases, leaving 10 bases between the germline ends. Per the germline V gene, CDR1 is KGHDR and CDR2 is SFDVKD. This CDR3 has 16 residues. The CDR3 coding sequence is TGTGCCACCAGTGATCGCAGTGCCCCAACTAATGAAAAACTGTTTTTT. This gives the protein CATSDRSAPTNEKLFF.

The CDR3 loop is CASSYSGQGDGGYTF. CDR3 DNA sequence: TGTGCCAGCAGTTACTCCGGACAGGGGGATGGTGGCTACACCTTC. This chain uses TRBV6-6 with TRBJ1-2; 10 positions match TRBD1. The CDR3 spans 15 residues. Looked up from germline, CDR1 is MNHNY and CDR2 is SVGAGI (reference sequence). V trimming: 0 bases; J trimming: 7 bases; junction bases outside the gene matches: 5.

This clonotype came up many times. The chain employs TRBV10-1 and TRBJ2-1; TRBD2 matches 8 bases. Germline loops: CDR1 WNHNN, CDR2 SYGVQD (reference sequence). Trimming cost V 6 bases and J 5 bases; bases outside gene matches: 9. This CDR3 has 15 residues. DNA for the CDR3: TGCGCCAGCAGCGCGCGCCTTAGCGGGAACAATGAGCAGTTCTTC. Its translation: CASSARLSGNNEQFF.

There are many counts of this clonotype. The DNA of the CDR3 is TGTGCCAGCAGTTTACAGGGTAGCGGGGGTTCCAATGAGCAGTTCTTC. As protein: CASSLQGSGGSNEQFF. J is TRBJ2-1 and V is TRBV12-3 or TRBV12-4; 9 nucleotides match TRBD2. The CDR3 is 16 residues long. With V trimmed by 2 bases and J by 6 bases, 8 bases remained unmatched.

For this clonotype: Its ends do not fully match the called genes, so a read error is possible. The J gene is TRBJ2-7, the V gene TRBV11-2; no clear D gene. CDR3 size: 12 residues. Looked up from germline, CDR1 is SGHAT and CDR2 is FQNNGV. CDR3 nucleotides: TGTGCCAGCAGCTTAGATCCGTACGAGCATTACTTC. Protein: CASSLDPYEHYF.

The rearrangement uses TRBV11-2 and TRBJ2-6, with D perhaps being TRBD1 or TRBD2 (5 bases each). The V gene's germline CDR1 is SGHAT and CDR2 FQNNGV. This CDR3 has 19 amino acids. V lost 4 bases to trimming and J lost 0 bases, with 19 bases between them. CDR3: CASSSFLGPADSGANVLTF. For the CDR3, the DNA is TGTGCCAGCAGCTCATTTTTGGGACCAGCGGACTCTGGGGCCAACGTCCTGACTTTC.

This clonotype has at least ten counts. The V and J genes are TRBV7-2 and TRBJ2-7, with a weak D call TRBD1 (5 bases). The CDR3 is 13 amino acids. Per germline, CDR1 SGHTA and CDR2 FQGNSA. V was shortened by 10 bases and J by 5 bases, with 18 bases between the two germline ends. CDR3 in amino acids: CATGHGRADEQYF. Written as DNA, the CDR3 is TGTGCCACAGGACACGGACGGGCTGACGAGCAGTACTTC.

This clonotype came up a few times. This chain connects TRBV7-2 to TRBJ2-7, with TRBD2 identical over 12 bases. The germline CDR1 and CDR2 sequences are SGHTA and FQGNSA. The CDR3 is made up of 14 amino acids. Trimming took 6 bases from V and 6 from J; bases not matched to a gene: 6. CDR3 coding DNA: TGTGCCAGCAGGTCACTAGCGGGAGGTCTCGAGCAGTACTTC. Protein product: CASRSLAGGLEQYF.

The chain combines TRBV20-1 with TRBJ2-2; 9 nucleotides line up with TRBD1. The CDR3 is 14 residues long. V dropped 6 bases and J dropped 5; count of bases not matched to a gene: 7. Per the germline V gene, CDR1 is DFQATT and CDR2 is SNEGSKA (reference sequence). This chain's CDR3 is CSARTGASTGELFF. CDR3 sequence (DNA): TGCAGTGCCAGGACAGGGGCGAGTACCGGGGAGCTGTTTTTT.

This clonotype has a handful of counts. The J gene is TRBJ1-5, the V gene TRBV6-5; D is perhaps TRBD1 (6 bases). Per germline, CDR1 MNHEY and CDR2 SVGAGI. The CDR3 consists of 15 residues. The V and J ends lost 2 bases and 6 bases respectively, with 14 bases between them. CDR3 in amino acids: CASSYRMGGVQPQHF. In nucleotides, the CDR3 is TGTGCCAGCAGTTACCGTATGGGGGGCGTTCAGCCCCAGCATTTT.

This sequence joins TRBV9 and TRBJ1-1; 7 positions match TRBD1. The CDR3 covers 17 residues. The V segment lost 0 bases and the J segment 0 bases; nucleotides outside the gene matches: 8. The germline gives CDR1 SGDLS, CDR2 YYNGEE. CDR3 sequence: CASSVASNRGLNTEAFF. CDR3 DNA: TGTGCCAGCAGCGTAGCTTCGAACAGGGGACTGAACACTGAAGCTTTCTTT.

There are a few counts of this clonotype. V is TRBV30 and J is TRBJ1-1; 7 bases fit TRBD1. The length of the CDR3 is 13 residues. Germline CDR1 is GTSNPN and CDR2 is SVGIG (reference sequence). J lost 0 bases, V lost 5 bases, and 3 bases had no gene match. CDR3 coding DNA: TGTGCCTGGGGGGGACAGATGAACACTGAAGCTTTCTTT. Translation gives CAWGGQMNTEAFF.

This clonotype was recorded at least ten times. V gene TRBV27 combines with J gene TRBJ2-3; 10 nucleotides agree with TRBD2. The CDR3 sequence is 13 residues long. CDR1 is MNHEY, CDR2 SMNVEV, per germline (reference sequence). With 3 bases clipped from V and 6 bases from J, the junction kept 0 bases outside the gene matches. This CDR3 reads CASSFSGRDTQYF. The CDR3, as DNA: TGTGCCAGCAGTTTTAGCGGGAGGGATACGCAGTATTTT.

This clonotype has only a few counts. The J gene is TRBJ1-2, the V gene TRBV27; a weak D match, TRBD1 (6 bases). Trimming cost V 6 bases and J 7 bases, with 18 bases left between them. The V gene's germline CDR1 is MNHEY and CDR2 SMNVEV (reference sequence). The CDR3 sequence is 14 residues long. CDR3 in DNA: TGTGCCAGCAGAAGAGGAAAGGGGGGGGGTGGCTACACCTTC. Protein: CASRRGKGGGGYTF.

This clonotype came up many times. The chain links TRBV15 to TRBJ2-7, with 7 bases identical to TRBD1. Looked up from germline, CDR1 is LNHNV and CDR2 is YYDKDF (reference sequence). The CDR3 length is 16 residues. Losses at the gene ends were 3 bases for V and 5 bases for J; bases not matched to a gene: 13. The CDR3 sequence is CATSSPMTGQVHEQYF. The CDR3 coding sequence is TGTGCCACCAGCAGCCCTATGACAGGGCAGGTCCACGAGCAGTACTTC.

This clonotype came up a few times. CDR3 in amino acids: CASSPQAVVNSPLHF. The CDR3 DNA sequence: TGTGCCAGCAGCCCACAGGCTGTCGTTAATTCACCCCTCCACTTT. The V call is TRBV9, the J call TRBJ1-6, with a weak D call TRBD1 (5 bases). The CDR3 totals 15 residues. Germline V gene sequence: CDR1 SGDLS, CDR2 YYNGEE. V was trimmed by 4 bases and J by 6 bases, leaving 14 bases between them.

In this sample, this clonotype turned up a few times. The V and J genes are TRBV7-2 and TRBJ1-1; D remains unclear. Between the trimmed V and J ends, which lost 4 bases and 3 bases, there was a span of 12 bases. The CDR3 is 14 residues long. CDR1 SGHTA and CDR2 FQGNSA come from the germline V gene. CDR3 amino acids: CASSSRVRDTEAFF. CDR3 sequence (DNA): TGTGCCAGCAGCTCGAGGGTTAGAGACACTGAAGCTTTCTTT.